This T cell receptor (beta chain) was sequenced during a study of CDR3 diversity in severe acne. CDR1 is MGHRA, CDR2 YSYEKL, per germline. V was pared by 7 bases and J by 4 bases, with 16 bases of the junction left unmatched. The CDR3 runs to 17 residues. One entry per CDR3 protein, called by TCRdb with MiXCR from the PCR reads. The table shows more than 70,000 distinct CDR3 sequences, with roughly half occurring only once. This TCR came from a male donor in good health, serving as a control. V gene TRBV4-1 combines with J gene TRBJ1-2; TRBD1 matches 9 bases. What was sequenced was blood. The CDR3, as DNA: TGCGCCAGCAACCCCGCGGGCGCCGGGACAGGGACCTATGGCTACACCTTC. Translating it yields CASNPAGAGTGTYGYTF.